Listed here are 5 T cell receptor beta chains from one sample, sequenced in a study of Ad26.COV2.S vaccination and SARS-CoV-2 variants (dated by TCRdb to the early 2020s). The treatment or condition label of this sample denotes: about 20 received Ad26.COV2.S at low or high dose, single or two shots; roughly 5 received placebo; per-sample allocation not given. For vaccine and placebo recipients, repertoires were sequenced using samples collected on day 63 after the first injection. To prepare the library, the immunoSEQ multiplex PCR assay was applied. TCRdb took this table from immuneACCESS and kept in-frame rearrangements with V and J called. Such tables lack part of the clones; where checked against another copy, unresolved V genes explain under half of the gap, and the rest is unexplained. The sample includes some 250,000 clones, with 70% to 90% observed a single time. Together, the top ten hold about 10% of the sample.

Material: peripheral blood, obtained in a trial of Ad26.COV2.S vaccine versus placebo. These receptor sequences come from a person aged 18-60 years who received the Ad26.COV2.S COVID-19 vaccine or a placebo.

V gene TRBV5-4 combines with J gene TRBJ2-3; 10 positions agree with TRBD2. In germline, CDR1 is SGHNT, CDR2 YYREEE (reference sequence). V lost 0 bases and J lost 6; bases outside the gene matches: 7. The length of the CDR3 is 16 residues. CDR3 region: CASSLGVAGGGDTQYF. In nucleotides, the CDR3 is TGTGCCAGCAGCTTGGGGGTAGCGGGAGGTGGTGATACGCAGTATTTT.

The chain recombines TRBV6-4 with TRBJ2-1; 9 bases map to TRBD1. Germline loops: CDR1 MRHNA, CDR2 SNTAGT. V was pared by 4 bases and J by 0 bases, with 16 bases of the junction left unmatched. The CDR3 runs to 20 residues. CDR3 nucleotide sequence: TGTGCCAGCAGTGCCGGGGGGACAGGGCTGGGCCCGAGCTCCTACAATGAGCAGTTCTTC. Protein product: CASSAGGTGLGPSSYNEQFF.

The chain carries TRBV5-6 and TRBJ2-7, with D perhaps TRBD1 (5 bases). The germline V gene encodes CDR1 SGHDT and CDR2 YYEEEE. V shed 4 bases and J shed 1 base, with 12 bases lying between them. This CDR3 has 14 residues. Here the CDR3 reads CASSPAGFSYEQYF. CDR3 bases: TGTGCCAGCAGCCCAGCAGGGTTTTCCTACGAGCAGTACTTC.

V is TRBV28 and J is TRBJ1-5; 8 nucleotides align to TRBD1. V was pared by 6 bases and J by 9 bases, with 13 bases of the junction left unmatched. In germline, CDR1 is MDHEN, CDR2 SYDVKM. This CDR3 contains 15 residues. The CDR3 nucleotides read TGTGCCAGCAGCTCGGACAGGGTGGCCCGTAGGCCCCAGCATTTT. Amino acids: CASSSDRVARRPQHF. The entire variable domain, with the rest obtained from reference TRBV28 and TRBJ1-5, is as follows: DVKVTQSSRYLVKRTGEKVFLECVQDMDHENMFWYRQDPGLGLRLIYFSYDVKMKEKGDIPEGYSVSREKKERFSLILESASTNQTSMYLCASSSDRVARRPQHFGDGTRLSIL.

This chain connects TRBV7-8 to TRBJ2-1; perhaps TRBD1 as D (6 bases). CDR1 and CDR2 from the germline V gene are SGHVS and FQNEAQ. V dropped 1 base and J dropped 0 bases, with 13 bases sitting between them. The CDR3 runs to 17 residues. CDR3 residues: CASSLVPDRSSYNEQFF. As DNA, the CDR3 is TGTGCCAGCAGCTTAGTTCCCGACAGGAGCTCCTACAATGAGCAGTTCTTC.